This T cell receptor (beta chain) comes out of a study of cytomegalovirus exposure and HLA in healthy donors. About the study: There were around 100 million unique TCR beta sequences, drawn from around 180 million T cells, in an earlier analysis. The early release's HLA-typed donors yielded roughly 85 million unique TCRs. Findings and limits, study-wide: When a later analysis was performed, an Asian-associated ancestry cluster reportedly had fewer N-insertions than the 666-donor mean.

A multiplex PCR was run with 60 Vbeta primers and 13 Jbeta primers. Original processing methods: Approximately 72 million unique TCR beta chains, roughly 11 million of them shared, were counted by a later analysis. This table comes from immunoSEQ multiplex PCR, and its TCRdb copy is limited to in-frame clones, with some not included. That table gives V, J and clone size, and the DNA gave D and trimming. The sample consists of 45,000 to 75,000 clones, about 70% of them appearing once. The CDR3 contains 16 residues. Germline V gene lookup returns CDR1 ENHRY and CDR2 SYGVKD. The V segment lost 5 bases and the J segment 6 bases; nucleotides outside the gene matches: 10. This clone was seen a handful of times. Its antigen is unknown.

The sequence derives from a woman aged 55-70 years in good health and CMV-seropositive. Sequenced: PBMCs. This chain connects TRBV10-3 to TRBJ2-1; 10 bases are shared with TRBD1. The CDR3 DNA sequence: TGTGCCATCAGTCAATGGGTCGGACAGGGGGGCAATGAGCAGTTCTTC. Translation: CAISQWVGQGGNEQFF.